The rows below give T cell receptor beta chains drawn from one sample of a study of blood T cell repertoires in COVID-19. Sequencing used immunoSEQ multiplex PCR; TCRdb keeps in-frame clones, though not all of them. The repertoire holds 120,000 or so clones, with almost 85% as singletons. Specimen: peripheral blood. These receptors all come from a woman aged 25 to 39 who had recovered from COVID-19. Each CDR3 is given with its conserved first and last residue. Fields, in order: J gene, V gene, clone size, CDR3 protein. Expanded clones get a size class; other rows say once, few or many, or leave the size out.

J gene: TRBJ2-1; V gene: TRBV5-1; clone size: .; CDR3 protein: CASSPGEGEQFF
J gene: TRBJ2-5; V gene: TRBV18; clone size: .; CDR3 protein: CASSLRDRDPLQQQETQYF
J gene: TRBJ1-2; V gene: TRBV6-5; clone size: .; CDR3 protein: CASRRLGDGYTF
J gene: TRBJ1-2; V gene: TRBV6-6; clone size: once; CDR3 protein: CASSLVGEDGYTF
J gene: TRBJ2-2; V gene: TRBV5-6; clone size: .; CDR3 protein: CASSTLRAGELFF
J gene: TRBJ2-7; V gene: TRBV11-3; clone size: .; CDR3 protein: CASSFGPSGSKSENEQYF
J gene: TRBJ2-3; V gene: TRBV5-1; clone size: .; CDR3 protein: CASSLRGRGMVDTQYF
J gene: TRBJ1-5; V gene: TRBV6-6; clone size: few; CDR3 protein: CASSAERDRGNQPQHF
J gene: TRBJ2-7; V gene: TRBV6-4; clone size: .; CDR3 protein: CARMKDSFTKQYF
J gene: TRBJ1-3; V gene: TRBV5-6; clone size: .; CDR3 protein: CASSRRDRGNTIYF
J gene: TRBJ1-1; V gene: TRBV6-5; clone size: .; CDR3 protein: CASSYPRQTGVTEAFF
J gene: TRBJ2-7; V gene: TRBV29-1; clone size: .; CDR3 protein: CSVRGSETYEQYF
J gene: TRBJ1-4; V gene: TRBV4-2; clone size: .; CDR3 protein: CASSPASGATNEKLFF
J gene: TRBJ1-1; V gene: TRBV29-1; clone size: few; CDR3 protein: CSVATGTPNTEAFF
J gene: TRBJ2-1; V gene: TRBV6-4; clone size: once; CDR3 protein: CASSAGGGNYNEQFF
J gene: TRBJ1-3; V gene: TRBV10-1; clone size: few; CDR3 protein: CASSDPPGENSGNTIYF
J gene: TRBJ2-2; V gene: TRBV29-1; clone size: .; CDR3 protein: CSVGTGGPTGELFF
J gene: TRBJ2-1; V gene: TRBV2; clone size: .; CDR3 protein: CASSGLAVAYEQFF
J gene: TRBJ1-5; V gene: TRBV27; clone size: .; CDR3 protein: CASSYRDNQPQHF
J gene: TRBJ1-6; V gene: TRBV9; clone size: .; CDR3 protein: CASSVAMIRDYNSPLHF
J gene: TRBJ1-6; V gene: TRBV6-4; clone size: .; CDR3 protein: CASSDSSRGPNSPLHF
J gene: TRBJ1-1; V gene: TRBV6-5; clone size: .; CDR3 protein: CASSYAGTGLNTEAFF
J gene: TRBJ2-2; V gene: TRBV9; clone size: .; CDR3 protein: CASSRVAASWSGELFF
J gene: TRBJ1-4; V gene: TRBV5-5; clone size: .; CDR3 protein: CASSLGGGEKLFF
J gene: TRBJ2-1; V gene: TRBV9; clone size: .; CDR3 protein: CASSPRLAGNEQFF
J gene: TRBJ2-1; V gene: TRBV6-5; clone size: .; CDR3 protein: CASSYSSGRVYNEQFF